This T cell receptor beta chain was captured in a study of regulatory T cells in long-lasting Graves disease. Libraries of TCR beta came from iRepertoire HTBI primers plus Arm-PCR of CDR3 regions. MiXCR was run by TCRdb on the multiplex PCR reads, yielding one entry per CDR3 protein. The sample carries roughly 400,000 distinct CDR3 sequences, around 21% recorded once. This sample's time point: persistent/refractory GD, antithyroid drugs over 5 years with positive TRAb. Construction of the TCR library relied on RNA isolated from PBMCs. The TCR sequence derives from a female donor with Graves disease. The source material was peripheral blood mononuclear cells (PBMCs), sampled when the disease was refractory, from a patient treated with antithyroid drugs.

The CDR3 nucleotides read TGCAGTGCTAGAGAGTCCGGGATCGAGCAGTACTTC. Residues: CSARESGIEQYF. V usage is TRBV20-1 and J usage is TRBJ2-7, with D perhaps TRBD2 (5 bases). With 0 bases removed from V and 6 bases from J, the gap between germline ends came to 9 bases. Germline values: CDR1 DFQATT, CDR2 SNEGSKA (reference sequence). The length of the CDR3 is 12 residues.